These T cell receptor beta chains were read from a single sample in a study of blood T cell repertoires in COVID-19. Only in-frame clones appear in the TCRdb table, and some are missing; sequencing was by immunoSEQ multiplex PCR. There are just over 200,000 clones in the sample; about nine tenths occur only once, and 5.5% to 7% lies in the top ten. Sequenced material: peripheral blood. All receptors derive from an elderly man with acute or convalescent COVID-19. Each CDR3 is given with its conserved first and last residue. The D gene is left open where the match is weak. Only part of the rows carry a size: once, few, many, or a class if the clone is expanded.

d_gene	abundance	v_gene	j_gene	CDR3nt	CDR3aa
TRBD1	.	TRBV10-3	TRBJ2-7	TGTGCCATCAGTGGTAGGGACAGTGAGAACTACGAGCAGTACTTC	CAISGRDSENYEQYF
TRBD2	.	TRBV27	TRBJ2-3	TGTGCCAGCAGTTTACAAGCGGGACGTACAGATACGCAGTATTTT	CASSLQAGRTDTQYF
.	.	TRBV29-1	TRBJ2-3	TGCAGCGTTGAATCGGGGTTCGGCACAGATACGCAGTATTTT	CSVESGFGTDTQYF
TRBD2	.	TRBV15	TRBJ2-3	TGTGCCACCAGCAGAGATCACGGTAGCACTAGCGGGAGCACAGATACGCAGTATTTT	CATSRDHGSTSGSTDTQYF
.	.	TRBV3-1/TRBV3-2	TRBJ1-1	TGTGCCAGCAGCCAAGGGGGAGGGGTGTGGAGGACTGAAGCTTTCTTT	CASSQGGGVWRTEAFF
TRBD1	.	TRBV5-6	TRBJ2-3	TGTGCCAGCAGCTTGTTAACAGGGGGTCTCACAGATACGCAGTATTTT	CASSLLTGGLTDTQYF
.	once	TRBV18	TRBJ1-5	TGTGCCAGCTCACCCGGGGGGAGCAATCAGCCCCAGCATTTT	CASSPGGSNQPQHF
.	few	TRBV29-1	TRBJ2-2	TGCAGCGTTGCCCGGGATCAGGCCGGGGAGCTGTTTTTT	CSVARDQAGELFF
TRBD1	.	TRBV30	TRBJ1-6	TGTGCCTGGAGTGTTATTATGGGCAGGGGGTATTTTTCACCCCTCCACTTT	CAWSVIMGRGYFSPLHF
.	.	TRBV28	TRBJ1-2	TGTGCCAGCAGTTTCCCCGCCGGCAGGACTAACTATGGCTACACCTTC	CASSFPAGRTNYGYTF
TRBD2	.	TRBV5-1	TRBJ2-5	TGCGCCAGCAGCTTGGGGACTAGCACTCAAGAGACCCAGTACTTC	CASSLGTSTQETQYF
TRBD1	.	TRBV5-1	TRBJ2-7	TGCGCCAGCAGCTCTTACGGGACAGCAAATTACGAGCAGTACTTC	CASSSYGTANYEQYF
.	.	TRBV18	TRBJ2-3	TGTGCCAGCTCACGACAGGTCCTCACAGATACGCAGTATTTT	CASSRQVLTDTQYF
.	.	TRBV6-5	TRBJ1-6	TGTGCCAGCGCGGGGTATAATTCACCCCTCCACTTT	CASAGYNSPLHF
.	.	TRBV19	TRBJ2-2	TGTGCCAGTAGTGGCCCGGTAGCAGCGAACACCGGGGAGCTGTTTTTT	CASSGPVAANTGELFF
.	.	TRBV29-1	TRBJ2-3	TGCAGCGTTCTGGCAGGGACAGATACGCAGTATTTT	CSVLAGTDTQYF
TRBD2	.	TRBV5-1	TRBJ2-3	TGCGCCAGCAGCCCGGGACTAGCGTCTAGCACAGATACGCAGTATTTT	CASSPGLASSTDTQYF
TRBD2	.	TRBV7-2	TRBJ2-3	TGTGCCAGCAGCTTGGCGGTACTAGCGACGACAGATACGCAGTATTTT	CASSLAVLATTDTQYF
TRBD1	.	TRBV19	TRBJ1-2	TGTGCCAGTAGTGACAGGGGGCGCTCGGGCTATGGCTACACCTTC	CASSDRGRSGYGYTF
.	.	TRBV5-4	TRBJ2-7	TGTGCCAGCAGCTCGCACCGTCCCGGGACTCGGGCCTACGAGCAGTACTTC	CASSSHRPGTRAYEQYF
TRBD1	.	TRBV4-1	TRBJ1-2	TGCGCCAGCAGCCAAGTGTCAGGGGGCGAGGCTAACTATGGCTACACCTTC	CASSQVSGGEANYGYTF
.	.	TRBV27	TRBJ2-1	TGTGCCAGCAGCCGGACCCGACTAGTTAGCGACAATGAGCAGTTCTTC	CASSRTRLVSDNEQFF
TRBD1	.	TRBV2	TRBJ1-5	TGTGCCAGCAGTGGTGACAGGGGGCTTGGCAATCAGCCCCAGCATTTT	CASSGDRGLGNQPQHF
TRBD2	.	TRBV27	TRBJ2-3	TGTGCCAGCAGTTTAGGGCTAGCGGGAGGCACAGATACGCAGTATTTT	CASSLGLAGGTDTQYF
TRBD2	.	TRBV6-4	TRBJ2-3	TGTGCCAGCAGTGACAGAGCGGGAGGGCCAACAGATACGCAGTATTTT	CASSDRAGGPTDTQYF
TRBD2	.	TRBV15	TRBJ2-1	TGTGCCACCAGCAGAGGTGGGTCGGTTAGCCGACTAGCGGCCTACAATGAGCAGTTCTTC	CATSRGGSVSRLAAYNEQFF
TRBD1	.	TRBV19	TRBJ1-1	TGTGCCAGTAGTACGACCGGGACAGGGCGGGGAGCTTTCTTT	CASSTTGTGRGAFF
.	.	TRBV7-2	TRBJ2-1	TGTGCCAGCAGCTTAGGCCCGGTAGTGTCCTACAATGAGCAGTTCTTC	CASSLGPVVSYNEQFF
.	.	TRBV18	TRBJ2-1	TGTGCCAGCTCACCACCTGTTCCCGGGTATACTGAGCAGTTCTTC	CASSPPVPGYTEQFF
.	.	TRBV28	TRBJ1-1	TGTGCCAGCAGTTTATATGGACAACGTAAAACCACTGAAGCTTTCTTT	CASSLYGQRKTTEAFF
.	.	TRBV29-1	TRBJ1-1	TGCAGCGGGGAAAAACAGGGATACACTGAAGCTTTCTTT	CSGEKQGYTEAFF
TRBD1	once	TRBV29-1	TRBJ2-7	TGCAGCGTTCGGGACAGCTACGAGCAGTACTTC	CSVRDSYEQYF
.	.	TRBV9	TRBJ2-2	TGTGCCAGCAGCGCTCTTTTCCGGGAAACCACCGGGGAGCTGTTTTTT	CASSALFRETTGELFF
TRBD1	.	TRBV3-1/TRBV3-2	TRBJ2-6	TGTGCCAGCAGTGGTACAGGGGCCGGGGCCAACGTCCTGACTTTC	CASSGTGAGANVLTF
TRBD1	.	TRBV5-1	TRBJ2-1	TGCGCCAGCAGCCCACGAAGACAGGGAAATGAGCAGTTCTTC	CASSPRRQGNEQFF
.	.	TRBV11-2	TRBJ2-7	TGTGCCAGCAGCCCCGGGAAGCGGCCCTACGAGCAGTACTTC	CASSPGKRPYEQYF
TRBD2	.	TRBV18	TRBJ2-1	TGTGCCAGCTCACGTCTGGCGGGAGCGTACAATGAGCAGTTCTTC	CASSRLAGAYNEQFF
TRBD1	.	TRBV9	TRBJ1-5	TGTGCCAGCAGCGTAGAAAAGGGTCTGAAGGGGGCGGATCAGCCCCAGCATTTT	CASSVEKGLKGADQPQHF
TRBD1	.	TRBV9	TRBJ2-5	TGTGCCAGCAGCGAGAGGGGGACAGGGGGTGTATGGGAGACCCAGTACTTC	CASSERGTGGVWETQYF
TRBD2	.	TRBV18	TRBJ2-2	TGTGCCAGCTCAGCGGGGGACCCAGTGAACACCGGGGAGCTGTTTTTT	CASSAGDPVNTGELFF